This T cell receptor (beta chain) is from a study of T cell responses to AZD1222 COVID-19 vaccine. Findings and limits, study-wide: As reported, nearly half of all spike-specific TCRs target variant regions that are unmutated. The study found Spike-specific TCR breadth and depth rose after two AZD1222 doses.

CDR1 and CDR2 from the germline V gene are MDHEN and SYDVKM. The V gene lost 5 bases and the J gene lost 5 bases, with 16 bases spanning the gap. This CDR3 region has 14 residues. Using immunoSEQ multiplex PCR, the repertoire was profiled, and TCRdb retains in-frame clones only, with some absent. The table records under 200,000 clones, 88% of them present only once. On this clone itself: The antigen is unknown.

The rearrangement uses TRBV28 and TRBJ2-7; D perhaps matches TRBD1 (6 bases). This clonotype originated in an adult who received the AZD1222 COVID-19 vaccine. This sample comprised peripheral blood, obtained 28 days after the second AZD1222 dose. The CDR3 coding sequence is TGTGCCAGCAGTCTTCCACAGGGATCGGACGAGCAGTACTTC. Translating gives CASSLPQGSDEQYF.